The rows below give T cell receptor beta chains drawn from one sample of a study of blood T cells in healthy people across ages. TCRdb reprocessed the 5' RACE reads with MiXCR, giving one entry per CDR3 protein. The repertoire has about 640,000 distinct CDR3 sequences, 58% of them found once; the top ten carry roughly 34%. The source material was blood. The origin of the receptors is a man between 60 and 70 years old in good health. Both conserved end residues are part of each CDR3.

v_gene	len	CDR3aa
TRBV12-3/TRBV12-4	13	CASSLKREETQYF
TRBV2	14	CASSAQGIENIQYF
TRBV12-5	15	CASGFHGRASYEQYF
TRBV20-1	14	CSAPGLAGPNEQFF
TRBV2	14	CASSARDRDYGYTF
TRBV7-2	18	CASSLVRAGGRGVNEQFF
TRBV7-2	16	CASSLYGAGGLNEQFF
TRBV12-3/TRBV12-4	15	CASTLGTGGSYEQYF
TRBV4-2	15	CASSPSRTDSHGYTF
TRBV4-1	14	CASSQGDPTDTQYF
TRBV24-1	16	CATSDAPGLGKHTQYF
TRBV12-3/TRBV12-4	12	CASSLRGDTQYF
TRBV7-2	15	CASSWNWRPHNEQFF
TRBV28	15	CASRRPSGVYNEQFF
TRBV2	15	CARSSGGADTGELFF
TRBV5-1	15	CASSIRTVGGETQYF
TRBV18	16	CASSPRGTESVYEQYF
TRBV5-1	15	CASSNRDRGANEQFF
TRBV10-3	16	CAISGFSGGESDTQYF
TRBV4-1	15	CASSQGRDRANEQFF
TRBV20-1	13	CSASMGFPDGYTF
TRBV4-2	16	CASSQKVTGGPHEQYF
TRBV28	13	CASRPTGGQPQHF
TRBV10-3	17	CAISLPIAGGPQETQYF
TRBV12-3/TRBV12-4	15	CASSYRQGGFYEQYF
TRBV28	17	CASSPPNPGLAYNEQFF
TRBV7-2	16	CASSLVVSGGAGEQFF
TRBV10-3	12	CAIGQGEGEQYF
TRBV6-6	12	CASRTGGQPQHF
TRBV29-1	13	CSALQTLNTEAFF
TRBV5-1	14	CASSYSSGANVLTF
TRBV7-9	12	CASGRGSDGYTF
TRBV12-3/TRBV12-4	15	CASRNTGPFRSPLHF
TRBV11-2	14	CASSVPGRGKTQYF
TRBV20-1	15	CSARNAGGGGNIQYF
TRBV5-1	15	CASSPGQLSIDTQYF
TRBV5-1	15	CASSLVVSGESEQFF
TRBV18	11	CASSQRATQYF
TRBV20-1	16	CSANPPGTGLQETQYF
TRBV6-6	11	CASSARAGAFF
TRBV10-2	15	CASSEGFDSKETQYF
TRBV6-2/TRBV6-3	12	CASSYFDSEAFF
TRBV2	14	CASRTGQGYEKLFF
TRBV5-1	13	CASSSTGRVGQFF
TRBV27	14	CASTGIGFHGEQFF
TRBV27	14	CASRTGSGPGELFF
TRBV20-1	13	CSARVRVMGEQYF
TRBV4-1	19	CASSHRTSGVSGDPNIQYF
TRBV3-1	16	CASSPPGRFSGNTIYF
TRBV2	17	CASRRTSGAPYQGTQYF
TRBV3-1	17	CASSQDVAGSGTDTQYF
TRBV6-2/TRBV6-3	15	CASSYRQGVYNEQFF
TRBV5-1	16	CASSLTRAREHYEQYF